This T cell receptor (beta chain) is drawn from a study of cytomegalovirus exposure and HLA in healthy donors. Broader study findings: Later analysis identified about 18,000 TCR beta sequences associated with HLA alleles, using a false discovery rate threshold of 0.05. The authors later found TCR association rates varying by HLA locus, with DRB1 most and HLA-C fewest. HLA restriction was apparent for most CMV-associated TCR beta chains in a later analysis. Of the V segments, some could not be distinguished, including TRBV6-2 and TRBV6-3, and were excluded.

PCR primers comprised 60 Vbeta and 13 Jbeta primers. Clones were sequenced by immunoSEQ multiplex PCR, and TCRdb holds only the in-frame ones, with some missing. Altogether about 140,000 clones are present, 60% to 80% being singletons, with the ten largest covering about 10%. The germline V gene encodes CDR1 SGHNT and CDR2 YYREEE (reference sequence). The CDR3 is 15 residues long. Trimming removed 4 bases from V and 3 bases from J; junction bases left unmatched: 5. On this clone itself: The antigen is undetermined.

Sequenced material: PBMCs. The chain couples TRBV5-4 to TRBJ2-1, with 9 bases matching TRBD1. The TCR was taken from a man aged 18 to 29 in good health and CMV-seropositive. CDR3 in amino acids: CASSTGQGIYNEQFF. CDR3 coding DNA: TGTGCCAGCAGCACAGGACAGGGGATCTACAATGAGCAGTTCTTC.